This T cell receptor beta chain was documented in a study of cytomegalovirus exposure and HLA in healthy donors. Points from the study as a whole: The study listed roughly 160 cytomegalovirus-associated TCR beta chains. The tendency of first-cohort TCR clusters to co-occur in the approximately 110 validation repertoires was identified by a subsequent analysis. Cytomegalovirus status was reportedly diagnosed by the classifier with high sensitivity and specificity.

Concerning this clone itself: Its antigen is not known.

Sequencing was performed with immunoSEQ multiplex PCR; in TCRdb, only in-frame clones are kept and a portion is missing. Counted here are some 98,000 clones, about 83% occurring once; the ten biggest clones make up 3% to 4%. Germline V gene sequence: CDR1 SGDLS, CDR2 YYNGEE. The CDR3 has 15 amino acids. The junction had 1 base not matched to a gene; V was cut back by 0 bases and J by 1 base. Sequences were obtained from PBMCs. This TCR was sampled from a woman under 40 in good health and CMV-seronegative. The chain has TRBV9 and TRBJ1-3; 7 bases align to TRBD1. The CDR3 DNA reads TGTGCCAGCAGCGTAGGGGACAGTTCTGGAAACACCATATATTTT. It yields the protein CASSVGDSSGNTIYF.